These 3 T cell receptor beta chains were sequenced from one sample in a study of shared clonotypes between healthy human individuals. Here immunoSEQ multiplex PCR was the method, and the copy in TCRdb shows in-frame clones only, minus some. The sample carries more than 2,000,000 clones, 85% to 95% recorded once. The material sequenced was naive CD4+ T cells from PBMCs. Subset defined: CD45RA+ positively selected. These receptors came from a man younger than 30 in good health. Some clones in this sample may be carry-over from other donors' samples.

The chain recombines TRBV18 with TRBJ1-1, with 7 bases identical to TRBD1. Unmatched junction bases numbered 12, after V lost 3 bases and J lost 5 bases. This CDR3 spans 16 amino acids. Looked up from germline, CDR1 is KGHSH and CDR2 is LQKENI. In nucleotides, the CDR3 is TGTGCCAGCTCACCTAGACAGGGAGAATTCGGTACTGAAGCTTTCTTT. Translating it yields CASSPRQGEFGTEAFF.

The chain employs TRBV2 and TRBJ2-3; maybe TRBD2 (6 bases). The V gene's germline CDR1 is SNHLY and CDR2 FYNNEI. The CDR3 has 13 amino acids. V lost 5 bases to trimming and J lost 8 bases, with 14 bases between them. This CDR3 is CASSTEGPGTQYF. CDR3 DNA: TGTGCCAGCAGTACGGAGGGGCCCGGTACGCAGTATTTT.

The rearrangement links TRBV15 to TRBJ2-7; no clear D. Trimming cost V 8 bases and J 0 bases, with 5 bases left between them. Germline CDR1 is LNHNV and CDR2 is YYDKDF (reference sequence). CDR3 size: 11 residues. The CDR3 region is CATRGSYEQYF. Written as DNA, the CDR3 is TGTGCCACCCGTGGCTCCTACGAGCAGTACTTC.